Included here is one T cell receptor beta chain sequence, with context. What it binds is unknown. The junction had 11 bases not matched to a gene; V was cut back by 1 base and J by 10 bases. This CDR3 contains 16 residues. Germline assignment: CDR1 LNHDA and CDR2 SQIVND (reference sequence). These data belong to a study of cytomegalovirus exposure and HLA in healthy donors. The PCR ran on 60 Vbeta and 13 Jbeta primers. Assay: immunoSEQ multiplex PCR; the TCRdb copy retains only in-frame clones and omits some. The sample has 95,000 to 150,000 clones; 80% to 85% are singletons. Study outcomes and limitations: As a later analysis showed, a missense DCLRE1C variant was linked to trimming of TCR beta V- and J-genes. For most TCR beta V segments, an earlier analysis put the productive rate at about 90% or about 30% of the time.

The source of this sequence is a man aged 30 to 45 in good health and CMV-seronegative. J is TRBJ2-1 and V is TRBV19; 9 bases are a match to TRBD1. Sequences were obtained from PBMCs. This CDR3 is CASSIVPPGQGGEQFF. The CDR3 nucleotides read TGTGCCAGTAGTATAGTGCCCCCGGGACAGGGTGGGGAGCAGTTCTTC.